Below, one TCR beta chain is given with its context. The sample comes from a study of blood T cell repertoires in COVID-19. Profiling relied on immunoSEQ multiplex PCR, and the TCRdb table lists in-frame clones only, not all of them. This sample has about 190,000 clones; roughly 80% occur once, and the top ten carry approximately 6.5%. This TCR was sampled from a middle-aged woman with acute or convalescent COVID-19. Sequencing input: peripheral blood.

This chain's CDR3 is CASSLEGQNQPQHF. CDR3 nucleotide sequence: TGTGCCAGCAGCTTAGAGGGGCAAAATCAGCCCCAGCATTTT. V usage is TRBV7-8 and J usage is TRBJ1-5, with a tentative D call TRBD1 (5 bases). This CDR3 spans 14 amino acids. V was shortened by 1 base and J by 4 bases, with 8 bases between the two germline ends. Germline V gives CDR1 SGHVS, CDR2 FQNEAQ.